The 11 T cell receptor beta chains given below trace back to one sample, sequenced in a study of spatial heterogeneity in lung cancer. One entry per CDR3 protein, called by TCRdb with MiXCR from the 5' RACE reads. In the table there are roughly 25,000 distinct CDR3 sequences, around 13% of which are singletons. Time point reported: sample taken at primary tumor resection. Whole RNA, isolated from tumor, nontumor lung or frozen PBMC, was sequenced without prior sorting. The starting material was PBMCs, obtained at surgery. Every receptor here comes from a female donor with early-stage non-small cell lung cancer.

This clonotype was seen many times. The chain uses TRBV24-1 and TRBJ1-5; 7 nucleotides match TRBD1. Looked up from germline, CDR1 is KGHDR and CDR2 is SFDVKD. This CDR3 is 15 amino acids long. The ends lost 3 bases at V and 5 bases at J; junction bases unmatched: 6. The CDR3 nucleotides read TGTGCCACCAGTGATCCAAACAGGGGAGATCAGCCCCAGCATTTT. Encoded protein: CATSDPNRGDQPQHF.

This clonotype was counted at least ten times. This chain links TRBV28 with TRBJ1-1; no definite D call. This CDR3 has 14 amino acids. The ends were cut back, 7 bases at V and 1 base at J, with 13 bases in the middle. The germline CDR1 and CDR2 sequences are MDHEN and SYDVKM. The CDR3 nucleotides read TGTGCCAGCACCTTGAGAGGACCGAACACTGAAGCTTTCTTT. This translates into CASTLRGPNTEAFF. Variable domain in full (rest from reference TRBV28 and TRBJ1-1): DVKVTQSSRYLVKRTGEKVFLECVQDMDHENMFWYRQDPGLGLRLIYFSYDVKMKEKGDIPEGYSVSREKKERFSLILESASTNQTSMYLCASTLRGPNTEAFFGQGTRLTVV.

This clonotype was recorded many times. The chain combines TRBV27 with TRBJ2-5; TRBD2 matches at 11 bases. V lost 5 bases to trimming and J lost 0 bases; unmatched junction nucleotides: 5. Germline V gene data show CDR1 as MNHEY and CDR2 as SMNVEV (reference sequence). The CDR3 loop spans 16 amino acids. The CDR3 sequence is CASSPTSGTYQETQYF. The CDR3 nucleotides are TGTGCCAGCAGTCCGACTAGCGGGACGTACCAAGAGACCCAGTACTTC.

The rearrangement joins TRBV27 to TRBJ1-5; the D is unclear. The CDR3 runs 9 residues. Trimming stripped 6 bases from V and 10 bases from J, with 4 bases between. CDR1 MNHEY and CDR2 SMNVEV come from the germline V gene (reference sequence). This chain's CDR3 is CASSSPQHF. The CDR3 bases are TGTGCCAGCAGCTCCCCCCAGCATTTT.

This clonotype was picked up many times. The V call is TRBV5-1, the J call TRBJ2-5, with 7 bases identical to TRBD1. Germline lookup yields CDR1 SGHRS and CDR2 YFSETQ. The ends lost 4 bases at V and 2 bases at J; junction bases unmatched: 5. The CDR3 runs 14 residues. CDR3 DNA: TGCGCCAGCAGCAAGGGACAGAAACAAGAGACCCAGTACTTC. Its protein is CASSKGQKQETQYF.

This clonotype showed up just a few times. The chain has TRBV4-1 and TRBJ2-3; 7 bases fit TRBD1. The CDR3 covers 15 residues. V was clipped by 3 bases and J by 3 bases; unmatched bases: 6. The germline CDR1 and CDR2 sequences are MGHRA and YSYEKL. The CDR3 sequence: CASSQQQGKTDTQYF. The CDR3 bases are TGCGCCAGCAGCCAGCAACAGGGGAAGACAGATACGCAGTATTTT.

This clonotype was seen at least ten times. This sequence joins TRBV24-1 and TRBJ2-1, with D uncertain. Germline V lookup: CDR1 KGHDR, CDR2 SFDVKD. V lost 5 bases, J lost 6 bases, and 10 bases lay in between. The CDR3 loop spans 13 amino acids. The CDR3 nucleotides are TGTGCCACCAGTGCGAGCGTCCGCAATGAGCAGTTCTTC. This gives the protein CATSASVRNEQFF.

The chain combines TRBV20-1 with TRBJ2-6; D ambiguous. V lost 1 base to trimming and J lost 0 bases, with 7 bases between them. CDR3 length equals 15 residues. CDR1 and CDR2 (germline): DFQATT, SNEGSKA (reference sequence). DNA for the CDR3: TGCAGTGCTAGAGGGTCCTACTCTGGGGCCAACGTCCTGACTTTC. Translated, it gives CSARGSYSGANVLTF.

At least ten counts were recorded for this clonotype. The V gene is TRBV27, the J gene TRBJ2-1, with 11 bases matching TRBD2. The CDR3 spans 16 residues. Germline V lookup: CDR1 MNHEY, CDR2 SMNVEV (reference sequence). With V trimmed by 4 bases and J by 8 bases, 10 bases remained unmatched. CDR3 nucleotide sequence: TGTGCCAGCAGTTCATCCCCTAGCGGGAGGTGGGATGAGCAGTTCTTC. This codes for CASSSSPSGRWDEQFF.

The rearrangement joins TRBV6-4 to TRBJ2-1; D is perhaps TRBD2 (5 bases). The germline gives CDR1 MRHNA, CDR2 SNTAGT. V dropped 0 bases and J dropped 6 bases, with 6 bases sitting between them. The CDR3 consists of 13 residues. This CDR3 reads CASSDSTTNEQFF. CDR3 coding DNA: TGTGCCAGCAGTGACTCGACTACCAATGAGCAGTTCTTC.

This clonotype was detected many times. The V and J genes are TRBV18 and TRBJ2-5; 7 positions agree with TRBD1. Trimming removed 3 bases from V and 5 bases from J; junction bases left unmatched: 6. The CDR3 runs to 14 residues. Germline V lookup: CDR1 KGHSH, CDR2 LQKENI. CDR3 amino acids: CASSPRQGWETQYF. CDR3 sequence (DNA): TGTGCCAGCTCACCGCGACAGGGTTGGGAGACCCAGTACTTC.